This T cell receptor (beta chain) was identified in a study of cytomegalovirus exposure and HLA in healthy donors. Study-wide findings and caveats: Researchers catalogued about 150 TCR beta chains as cytomegalovirus-associated.

Details on this clone: No antigen is known for it.

Germline CDR1 and CDR2: MDHEN and SYDVKM. The V and J ends lost 2 bases and 4 bases respectively, with 5 bases between them. The CDR3 spans 12 residues. Both 60 Vbeta primers and 13 Jbeta primers went into the PCR. TCRdb's table, derived via immunoSEQ multiplex PCR, lists solely in-frame clones and lacks some. Among roughly 130,000 clones listed, roughly four fifths were seen once. The sample taken for sequencing was PBMCs. The genes are TRBV28 and TRBJ1-2; a weak D match, TRBD1 (5 bases). This receptor was taken from a woman aged 50 to 60 in good health and CMV-seropositive. CDR3 protein: CASSLRGYGYTF. CDR3 bases: TGTGCCAGCAGTTTAAGGGGCTATGGCTACACCTTC.